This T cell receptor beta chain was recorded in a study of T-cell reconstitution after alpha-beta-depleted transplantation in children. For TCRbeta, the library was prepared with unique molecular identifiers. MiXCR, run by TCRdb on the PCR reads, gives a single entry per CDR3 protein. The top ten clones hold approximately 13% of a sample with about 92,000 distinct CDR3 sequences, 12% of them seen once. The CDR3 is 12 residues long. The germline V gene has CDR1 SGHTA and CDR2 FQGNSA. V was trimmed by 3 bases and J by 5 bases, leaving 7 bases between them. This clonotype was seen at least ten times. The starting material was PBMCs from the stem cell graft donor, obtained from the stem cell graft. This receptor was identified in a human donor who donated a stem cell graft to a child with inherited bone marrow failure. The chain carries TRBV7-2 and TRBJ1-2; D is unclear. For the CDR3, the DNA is TGTGCCAGCAGCTTCGAAGGGTATGGCTACACCTTC. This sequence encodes CASSFEGYGYTF.